Listed below are T cell receptor beta chains from one sample, sequenced in a study of T cells after yellow fever vaccination. TCRdb independently ran MiXCR on the 5' RACE reads; one entry per CDR3 protein. The sample lists a few hundred thousand distinct CDR3 sequences, 6.8% seen once, with over 15% in the top ten. Sequences were derived from PBMCs, sampled 35 to 50 days after the first yellow fever vaccination. The receptor set was obtained from a man aged 18 to 29 who received the YFV17D yellow fever vaccine. CDR3s include the opening cysteine and the closing phenylalanine or tryptophan. The D gene is left open where the match is weak. Part of the rows lack a size; the others show once, few, many or a class for expanded clones.

CDR3nt: TGTGCCAGCAGCTTAAGACCAAATCCCTCCTACGAGCAGTACTTC
CDR3aa: CASSLRPNPSYEQYF
v_gene: TRBV7-3
j_gene: TRBJ2-7
d_gene: NA
abundance: NA

CDR3nt: TGCAGTGCAACCCCAGGGGGGAAAACCGAAGCTTTCTTT
CDR3aa: CSATPGGKTEAFF
v_gene: TRBV20-1
j_gene: TRBJ1-1
d_gene: TRBD1
abundance: few

CDR3nt: TGTGCCAGCAGCCAATCTGATAGCGAGCAGTACTTC
CDR3aa: CASSQSDSEQYF
v_gene: TRBV3-1
j_gene: TRBJ2-7
d_gene: NA
abundance: many

CDR3nt: TGTGCCAGCTCACCACAGGGTTTAAATTCCAACGAGCAGTACTTC
CDR3aa: CASSPQGLNSNEQYF
v_gene: TRBV18
j_gene: TRBJ2-7
d_gene: NA
abundance: NA

CDR3nt: TGCAGTGCTCCGACGCAAACCAGCTCCTACAATGAGCAGTTCTTC
CDR3aa: CSAPTQTSSYNEQFF
v_gene: TRBV20-1
j_gene: TRBJ2-1
d_gene: NA
abundance: many

CDR3nt: TGTGCCAGCAGCTCAGGCGCTAGCCCAATATGGAATGAGCAGTTCTTC
CDR3aa: CASSSGASPIWNEQFF
v_gene: TRBV7-9
j_gene: TRBJ2-1
d_gene: NA
abundance: few

CDR3nt: TGTGCCAGCAGTTTAGGAAGACAGGGGCGATCACCCCTCCACTTT
CDR3aa: CASSLGRQGRSPLHF
v_gene: TRBV12-3/TRBV12-4
j_gene: TRBJ1-6
d_gene: TRBD1
abundance: few

CDR3nt: TGCAGTGCTAGAGCCCGAAGGGGGGGGGACTACAATGAGCAGTTCTTC
CDR3aa: CSARARRGGDYNEQFF
v_gene: TRBV20-1
j_gene: TRBJ2-1
d_gene: NA
abundance: many

CDR3nt: TGCAGCGTTGTGGTCAGGGGCGGCGAGCAGTACTTC
CDR3aa: CSVVVRGGEQYF
v_gene: TRBV29-1
j_gene: TRBJ2-7
d_gene: NA
abundance: NA

CDR3nt: TGTGCCAGCAGCTTAGATCTTCTCTCTGGAAACACCATATATTTT
CDR3aa: CASSLDLLSGNTIYF
v_gene: TRBV7-9
j_gene: TRBJ1-3
d_gene: NA
abundance: few

CDR3nt: TGCGCCAGCAGCGGAGGAGGGAGAAGCTCCTATAATTCACCCCTCCACTTT
CDR3aa: CASSGGGRSSYNSPLHF
v_gene: TRBV4-3
j_gene: TRBJ1-6
d_gene: NA
abundance: NA

CDR3nt: TGTGCCAGTAGTACGCAGGGGGCTTCACCCCTCCACTTT
CDR3aa: CASSTQGASPLHF
v_gene: TRBV19
j_gene: TRBJ1-6
d_gene: TRBD1
abundance: NA

CDR3nt: TGTGCTCAGATTCCCCGACTAGCGGGGGGCCTTAATGATGGTACGCAGTATTTT
CDR3aa: CAQIPRLAGGLNDGTQYF
v_gene: TRBV6-7
j_gene: TRBJ2-3
d_gene: TRBD2
abundance: NA

CDR3nt: TGTGCCAGCACCTCACTTAGAACTAGCGCGAACATTCAGTACTTC
CDR3aa: CASTSLRTSANIQYF
v_gene: TRBV5-6
j_gene: TRBJ2-4
d_gene: TRBD2
abundance: few

CDR3nt: TGTGCCAGCAGCCGACAGTTACAAGAGACCCAGTACTTC
CDR3aa: CASSRQLQETQYF
v_gene: TRBV7-2
j_gene: TRBJ2-5
d_gene: NA
abundance: few

CDR3nt: TGTGCCACCAGCGCCTACAATGAGCAGTTCTTC
CDR3aa: CATSAYNEQFF
v_gene: TRBV24-1
j_gene: TRBJ2-1
d_gene: NA
abundance: NA

CDR3nt: TGTGCCAGCAGCCAAGATCGCACTCGTCTAGGACCCGTTCGCTACACCTTC
CDR3aa: CASSQDRTRLGPVRYTF
v_gene: TRBV4-2
j_gene: TRBJ1-2
d_gene: NA
abundance: NA

CDR3nt: TGTGCCAGCAGCCCCCAGGGTAGGGCCAAAAACATTCAGTACTTC
CDR3aa: CASSPQGRAKNIQYF
v_gene: TRBV7-9
j_gene: TRBJ2-4
d_gene: NA
abundance: few

CDR3nt: TGTGCCAGCAACTCAGGTCAGGAGGTTTACATTCAGTACTTC
CDR3aa: CASNSGQEVYIQYF
v_gene: TRBV6-1
j_gene: TRBJ2-4
d_gene: NA
abundance: NA

CDR3nt: TGCGCCAGCAGCTTAGACCCAGCTACGGATGAGCAGTTCTTC
CDR3aa: CASSLDPATDEQFF
v_gene: TRBV5-1
j_gene: TRBJ2-1
d_gene: NA
abundance: few

CDR3nt: TGTGCCAGCAGTTCGACTAGCGGGGGTTGGGTTGCCGGGGAGCTGTTTTTT
CDR3aa: CASSSTSGGWVAGELFF
v_gene: TRBV28
j_gene: TRBJ2-2
d_gene: TRBD2
abundance: many

CDR3nt: TGTGCCAGCAGCACAGGGTCGAACATTCAGTACTTC
CDR3aa: CASSTGSNIQYF
v_gene: TRBV3-1
j_gene: TRBJ2-4
d_gene: NA
abundance: many

CDR3nt: TGCGCCAGCAGCTTGGAATCAGGGAGGACTGAAGCTTTCTTT
CDR3aa: CASSLESGRTEAFF
v_gene: TRBV5-1
j_gene: TRBJ1-1
d_gene: NA
abundance: NA

CDR3nt: TGTGCCAGTAGTATAGCCGGGAGCCTAAGCGGGGAGCTGTTTTTT
CDR3aa: CASSIAGSLSGELFF
v_gene: TRBV19
j_gene: TRBJ2-2
d_gene: NA
abundance: NA

CDR3nt: TGCGCCAGCAGCACCGGGGAAGCGGGCACTGAAGCTTTCTTT
CDR3aa: CASSTGEAGTEAFF
v_gene: TRBV5-1
j_gene: TRBJ1-1
d_gene: NA
abundance: few

CDR3nt: TGTGCCATCAGTGGGGAGGACCCAAAGTACGAGCAGTACTTC
CDR3aa: CAISGEDPKYEQYF
v_gene: TRBV10-3
j_gene: TRBJ2-7
d_gene: NA
abundance: many

CDR3nt: TGTGCCAGCAGCTTGGATGGGGCTCACGGCTACACCTTC
CDR3aa: CASSLDGAHGYTF
v_gene: TRBV5-4
j_gene: TRBJ1-2
d_gene: NA
abundance: few

CDR3nt: TGTGCCACCAAACTCCAGGGGCCCAACACCGGGGAGCTGTTTTTT
CDR3aa: CATKLQGPNTGELFF
v_gene: TRBV7-2
j_gene: TRBJ2-2
d_gene: NA
abundance: few

CDR3nt: TGTGCCAGCAGCGCAACGGTTGGGCGGGGGGGGCTTAATGAGCAGTTCTTC
CDR3aa: CASSATVGRGGLNEQFF
v_gene: TRBV7-2
j_gene: TRBJ2-1
d_gene: TRBD2
abundance: few

CDR3nt: TGTGCCAGCAGCTTAGCACCGGGGTACGAGCAGTACTTC
CDR3aa: CASSLAPGYEQYF
v_gene: TRBV7-6
j_gene: TRBJ2-7
d_gene: NA
abundance: many

CDR3nt: TGCAGTGCTAGAGAACTGACTTACAATGAGCAGTTCTTC
CDR3aa: CSARELTYNEQFF
v_gene: TRBV20-1
j_gene: TRBJ2-1
d_gene: NA
abundance: NA

CDR3nt: TGTGCCAGCAGCTTGAGAGGACTAGCCGGGAATGAGCAGTTCTTC
CDR3aa: CASSLRGLAGNEQFF
v_gene: TRBV7-9
j_gene: TRBJ2-1
d_gene: TRBD2
abundance: NA

CDR3nt: TGTGCCAGCAGCGTAAGGCCTGCCGGGGAGCTGTTTTTT
CDR3aa: CASSVRPAGELFF
v_gene: TRBV9
j_gene: TRBJ2-2
d_gene: NA
abundance: few

CDR3nt: NA
CDR3aa: CASSLIAFRARVTEAFF
v_gene: TRBV7-3
j_gene: TRBJ1-1
d_gene: NA
abundance: NA

CDR3nt: TGTGCCAGCAGCTTGTGGGGGGTGCCAGCGGGCTATGGCTACACCTTC
CDR3aa: CASSLWGVPAGYGYTF
v_gene: TRBV5-6
j_gene: TRBJ1-2
d_gene: NA
abundance: NA

CDR3nt: TGCAGTGCGACAAACACAGGTTACTACGAGCAGTACTTC
CDR3aa: CSATNTGYYEQYF
v_gene: TRBV20-1
j_gene: TRBJ2-7
d_gene: NA
abundance: few

CDR3nt: TGCGCCAGCAGGAAGCGGGGGGGCCTTCGGGAGACCCAGTACTTC
CDR3aa: CASRKRGGLRETQYF
v_gene: TRBV5-1
j_gene: TRBJ2-5
d_gene: TRBD2
abundance: few

CDR3nt: TGTGCCAGCAGTCCTCGTAGCGGGGGCCTCACCGGGGAGCTGTTTTTT
CDR3aa: CASSPRSGGLTGELFF
v_gene: TRBV12-3/TRBV12-4
j_gene: TRBJ2-2
d_gene: TRBD2
abundance: NA

CDR3nt: TGCAGTGCTAGAGATCGGCTAGCGGGGCGGGATACGCAGTATTTT
CDR3aa: CSARDRLAGRDTQYF
v_gene: TRBV20-1
j_gene: TRBJ2-3
d_gene: TRBD2
abundance: NA